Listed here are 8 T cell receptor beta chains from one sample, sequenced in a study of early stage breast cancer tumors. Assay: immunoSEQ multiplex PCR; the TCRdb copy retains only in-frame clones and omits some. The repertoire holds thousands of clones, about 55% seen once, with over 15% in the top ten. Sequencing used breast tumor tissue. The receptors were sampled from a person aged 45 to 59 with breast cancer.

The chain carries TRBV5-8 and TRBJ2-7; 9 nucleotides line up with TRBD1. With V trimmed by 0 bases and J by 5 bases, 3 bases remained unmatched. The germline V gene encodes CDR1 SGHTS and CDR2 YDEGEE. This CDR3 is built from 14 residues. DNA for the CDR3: TGTGCCAGCAGCTTGGAGGGACAGGGCCACGAGCAGTACTTC. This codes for CASSLEGQGHEQYF.

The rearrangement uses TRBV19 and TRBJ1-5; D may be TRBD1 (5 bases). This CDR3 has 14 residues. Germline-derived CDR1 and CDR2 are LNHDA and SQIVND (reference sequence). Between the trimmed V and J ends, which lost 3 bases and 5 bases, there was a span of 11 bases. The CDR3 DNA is TGTGCCAGTAGTATTTCGGGGGGGGATCAGCCCCAGCATTTT. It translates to CASSISGGDQPQHF.

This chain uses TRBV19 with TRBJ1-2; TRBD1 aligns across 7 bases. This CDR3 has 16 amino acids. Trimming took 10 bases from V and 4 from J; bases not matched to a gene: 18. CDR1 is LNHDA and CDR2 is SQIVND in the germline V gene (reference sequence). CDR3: CATNLVRAGGFYGYTF. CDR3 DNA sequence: TGTGCCACCAACCTCGTGCGTGCAGGGGGGTTCTATGGCTACACCTTC.

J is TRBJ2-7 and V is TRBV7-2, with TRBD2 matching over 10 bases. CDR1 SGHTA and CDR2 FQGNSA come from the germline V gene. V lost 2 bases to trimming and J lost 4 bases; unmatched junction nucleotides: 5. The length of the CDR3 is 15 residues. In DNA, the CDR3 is TGTGCCAGCAGCTTATCAGCGGGGGGGCCTTACGAGCAGTACGTC. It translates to CASSLSAGGPYEQYV.

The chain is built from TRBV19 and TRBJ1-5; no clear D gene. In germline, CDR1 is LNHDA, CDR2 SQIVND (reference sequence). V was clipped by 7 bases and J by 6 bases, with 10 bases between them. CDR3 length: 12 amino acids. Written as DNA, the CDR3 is TGTGCCAGTATCAGCCCCGGTCAGCCCCAGCATTTT. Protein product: CASISPGQPQHF.

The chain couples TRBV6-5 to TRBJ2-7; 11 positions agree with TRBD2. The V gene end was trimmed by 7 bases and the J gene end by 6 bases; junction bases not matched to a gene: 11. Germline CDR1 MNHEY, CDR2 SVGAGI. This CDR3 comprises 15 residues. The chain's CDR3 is CASTPRTSGPVEQYF. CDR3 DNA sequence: TGTGCCAGCACCCCGAGGACTAGCGGGCCCGTCGAGCAGTACTTC.

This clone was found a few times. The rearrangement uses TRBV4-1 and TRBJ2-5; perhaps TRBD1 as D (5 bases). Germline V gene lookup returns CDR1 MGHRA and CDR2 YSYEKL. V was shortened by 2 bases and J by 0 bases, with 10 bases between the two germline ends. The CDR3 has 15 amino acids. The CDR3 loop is CASSQPDRNQETQYF. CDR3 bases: TGCGCCAGCAGCCAACCTGACAGAAACCAAGAGACCCAGTACTTC.

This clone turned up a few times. As DNA, the CDR3 is TGTGCCAGCAGCTTGGCGGACAGGGTGTCCAAAAACATTCAGTACTTC. Translation: CASSLADRVSKNIQYF. The V and J genes are TRBV5-6 and TRBJ2-4; 8 positions match TRBD1. There are 16 residues in the CDR3. With 0 bases clipped from V and 2 bases from J, the junction kept 4 bases outside the gene matches. Germline assignment: CDR1 SGHDT and CDR2 YYEEEE.